Below, 15 T cell receptor beta chains from the same sample are listed, as sequenced in a study of CD4 T cells in relation to SARS-CoV-2 and coronaviruses. Unexposed donor CD4+ T cells date from about 2011-2018, before the COVID-19 pandemic. CD4+ T cells were isolated from the cells after around 9 days of culture. Sequencing was performed with immunoSEQ multiplex PCR; in TCRdb, only in-frame clones are kept and a portion is missing. The table shows 10,000 to 11,000 clones, with approximately 78% occurring only once. Their specific antigens are unknown. Sequenced input: CD4+ T cells from PBMCs, cultured in vitro. The receptors originated from a human donor in good health.

The chain couples TRBV28 to TRBJ1-2; a weak D match, TRBD1 (5 bases). Germline-derived CDR1 and CDR2 are MDHEN and SYDVKM. There are 16 residues in the CDR3. Between the trimmed V and J ends, which lost 7 bases and 2 bases, there was a span of 20 bases. In nucleotides, the CDR3 is TGTGCCAGCACCCCCGGCGGGGCTCGGAACAACTATGGCTACACCTTC. Translated, it gives CASTPGGARNNYGYTF.

The chain employs TRBV7-9 and TRBJ2-3; 9 bases are a match to TRBD1. Germline-derived CDR1 and CDR2 are SEHNR and FQNEAQ (reference sequence). CDR3 length: 17 amino acids. The V gene end was trimmed by 5 bases and the J gene end by 2 bases; junction bases not matched to a gene: 11. The chain's CDR3 is CASSIGAGTGYTDTQYF. The CDR3 DNA follows: TGTGCCAGCAGCATAGGGGCAGGGACAGGGTACACAGATACGCAGTATTTT. The full variable domain, with the rest looked up from reference TRBV7-9 and TRBJ2-3, is DTGVSQNPRHKITKRGQNVTFRCDPISEHNRLYWYRQTLGQGPEFLTYFQNEAQLEKSRLLSDRFSAERPKGSFSTLEIQRTEQGDSAMYLCASSIGAGTGYTDTQYFGPGTRLTVL.

This clone was observed a handful of times. This chain connects TRBV2 to TRBJ1-5; D remains unclear. The CDR3 sequence is 16 residues long. The germline CDR1 and CDR2 sequences are SNHLY and FYNNEI. V shed 4 bases and J shed 1 base, with 14 bases lying between them. The CDR3 sequence is CASSVRSGRSNQPQHF. Here the CDR3 DNA reads TGTGCCAGCAGTGTCCGTTCGGGCCGGAGCAATCAGCCCCAGCATTTT.

V is TRBV18 and J is TRBJ1-4; perhaps TRBD1 as D (5 bases). The CDR3 sequence is 15 residues long. Germline CDR1 and CDR2: KGHSH and LQKENI. V lost 2 bases and J lost 5, with 12 bases in between. The CDR3 region has the DNA TGTGCCAGCTCACCAAATGGGCAGGGAAATGAAAAACTGTTTTTT. It specifies CASSPNGQGNEKLFF.

The chain couples TRBV5-6 to TRBJ1-6; 7 bases fit TRBD1. The CDR3 is 14 residues long. Germline lookup yields CDR1 SGHDT and CDR2 YYEEEE. Trimming took 4 bases from V and 7 from J; bases not matched to a gene: 5. The CDR3 DNA reads TGTGCCAGCAGCCCGGGACAGAGAAATTCACCCCTCCACTTT. Translation: CASSPGQRNSPLHF.

The V call is TRBV11-3, the J call TRBJ2-1, with D maybe TRBD1 (6 bases). This CDR3 region has 16 residues. Germline values: CDR1 SGHNT, CDR2 YENEEA. V lost 0 bases to trimming and J lost 9 bases, with 18 bases between them. CDR3 protein: CASSLDIGARGGEQFF. CDR3 nucleotides: TGTGCCAGCAGCTTAGATATAGGGGCTCGAGGGGGTGAGCAGTTCTTC.

This clone was observed once. The rearrangement joins TRBV23-1 to TRBJ2-5, with D uncertain. TRBV23-1 is an open reading frame whose function is uncertain. The CDR3 extends over 13 amino acids. V lost 0 bases and J 2 bases, leaving 4 bases between the germline ends. The DNA of the CDR3 is TGCGCCAGCAGTCAATCGTTGCAAGAGACCCAGTACTTC. It specifies CASSQSLQETQYF.

The rearrangement links TRBV6-5 to TRBJ1-5; D ambiguous. The CDR3 totals 13 residues. The germline V gene encodes CDR1 MNHEY and CDR2 SVGAGI. V shed 2 bases and J shed 1 base, with 3 bases lying between them. DNA of the CDR3: TGTGCCAGCAGTTACGACAGCAATCAGCCCCAGCATTTT. It yields the protein CASSYDSNQPQHF.

The chain employs TRBV3-1 (or the pseudogene TRBV3-2) and TRBJ1-2, with 7 bases that match TRBD1. Germline loops: CDR1 LGHDT, CDR2 YNNKEL (reference sequence). J was trimmed by 8 bases and V by 0 bases; bases with no gene match: 6. The CDR3 has 14 amino acids. This CDR3 is CASSQDDRVKGYTF. The DNA for the CDR3 is TGTGCCAGCAGCCAAGACGACAGGGTGAAGGGCTACACCTTC.

The chain is built from TRBV4-3 and TRBJ2-5; 15 bases match TRBD2. Germline values: CDR1 LGHNA, CDR2 YSLEER. The CDR3 is 15 amino acids. The trim removed 4 bases at V and 5 bases at J, leaving 2 bases unmatched. The CDR3 sequence is CASSLGTSGRETQYF. CDR3 DNA sequence: TGCGCCAGCAGCCTCGGGACTAGCGGGAGGGAGACCCAGTACTTC.

The chain carries TRBV18 and TRBJ1-1; D is possibly TRBD1 (5 bases). Trimming left V 6 bases short and J 6 bases short, with 14 bases between. CDR1 KGHSH and CDR2 LQKENI come from the germline V gene. The CDR3 has 13 residues. Written as DNA, the CDR3 is TGTGCCAGCTCCCCTCCGGGGGGGTCTGAAGCTTTCTTT. It yields the protein CASSPPGGSEAFF. Looking up the rest from reference TRBV18 and TRBJ1-1 gives the full variable domain: NAGVMQNPRHLVRRRGQEARLRCSPMKGHSHVYWYRQLPEEGLKFMVYLQKENIIDESGMPKERFSAEFPKEGPSILRIQQVVRGDSAAYFCASSPPGGSEAFFGQGTRLTVV.

V gene TRBV5-1 combines with J gene TRBJ1-6, with D tentatively TRBD1 (5 bases). CDR3 size: 14 residues. The germline gives CDR1 SGHRS, CDR2 YFSETQ. V gave up 3 bases and J gave up 10 bases, with 14 bases separating them. The CDR3: CASSWGRAGSPLHF. CDR3 DNA sequence: TGCGCCAGCAGCTGGGGCAGGGCCGGGTCACCCCTCCACTTT.

The chain carries TRBV3-1 (or the pseudogene TRBV3-2) and TRBJ2-7, with 10 bases matching TRBD2. V lost 2 bases to trimming and J lost 7 bases; unmatched junction nucleotides: 5. Germline V lookup: CDR1 LGHDT, CDR2 YNNKEL (reference sequence). The CDR3 length is 14 residues. CDR3 region: CASSQIAGGHEQYF. CDR3 coding DNA: TGTGCCAGCAGCCAAATAGCGGGAGGCCATGAGCAGTACTTC.

A single count supports this clone. The chain carries TRBV6-2 or TRBV6-3 and TRBJ1-1, with 8 bases identical to TRBD1. The CDR3 loop spans 15 amino acids. With 5 bases clipped from V and 1 base from J, the junction kept 6 bases outside the gene matches. Germline-derived CDR1 and CDR2 are MNHEY and SVGEGT. CDR3 sequence reads: CASSRPGTGNTEAFF. The CDR3 nucleotides are TGTGCCAGCAGTCGTCCCGGGACAGGGAACACTGAAGCTTTCTTT.

The V gene is TRBV5-1, the J gene TRBJ2-2, with D unclear. Germline lookup yields CDR1 SGHRS and CDR2 YFSETQ. The V gene lost 0 bases and the J gene lost 2 bases, with 8 bases spanning the gap. CDR3 size: 15 residues. The CDR3: CASSLAGPNTGELFF. The CDR3 bases are TGCGCCAGCAGCTTGGCGGGCCCCAACACCGGGGAGCTGTTTTTT.